This T cell receptor (beta chain) stems from a study of long-term antiretroviral therapy in people with HIV. Study background: Samples from the earliest time points predate the 2015 immediate-ART recommendation by about a decade. Whole-study results and caveats: Relative to transplant donor controls, diversity remained lower despite increasing after ART.

Two or more post-ART PBMC samples, plus at least one pre-ART sample, were available for each donor. CDR3 length: 17 amino acids. Germline V gene lookup returns CDR1 SGHNT and CDR2 YYREEE (reference sequence). Trimming cost V 0 bases and J 6 bases; bases outside gene matches: 9. Running of the v3.0 immunoSEQ assay took place at survey level. Produced via immunoSEQ multiplex PCR; TCRdb's table is partial and in-frame only. This sample has more than 10,000 clones; about 85% occur once, and the top ten carry around 23%. To note about this clone: Its antigen is unknown.

This sequence originates from a woman aged 40 to 49 with HIV. The specimen comprised unsorted PBMCs, sampled 2.1 years after starting antiretroviral therapy. The chain carries TRBV5-4 and TRBJ2-2; 9 nucleotides line up with TRBD2. For the CDR3, the DNA is TGTGCCAGCAGCTTGGCCATAGCGGGGGCCTCCGCCGGGGAGCTGTTTTTT. As protein: CASSLAIAGASAGELFF.